The TCR beta chain under discussion was sequenced for a study of blood T cell repertoires in COVID-19. Across the study: Acute and convalescent COVID-19 samples came from the United States, Italy and Spain. PBMCs, B-cell-depleted T cells, or T cells were the source of the cDNA or gDNA that made up the material.

Per the study methods: For nucleated cells, counts were estimated from reference gene primer amplification. Method: immunoSEQ multiplex PCR; TCRdb's copy keeps in-frame clones and lacks some. D and trimming come from the DNA, and the V and J calls and clone size come from that table. The sample has approximately 240,000 clones, roughly 82% seen once. V shed 5 bases and J shed 7 bases, with 15 bases lying between them. CDR1 is MNHNY and CDR2 is SVGAGI in the germline V gene (reference sequence). This CDR3 is built from 13 residues. The chain uses TRBV6-6 and TRBJ2-7; D remains unclear. The sequenced material came from peripheral blood. The sequence was collected from an elderly woman with active or convalescent COVID-19. CDR3 bases: TGTGCCAGCAGTGGCTCTAGTAGTAGTGAGCAGTACTTC. It is translated as CASSGSSSSEQYF.